This passage covers 2 T cell receptor beta chains from one sample sequenced in a study of blood T cell repertoires in COVID-19. Assay used: immunoSEQ multiplex PCR; TCRdb lists only in-frame clones, some missing. The sample lists about 130,000 clones, about 74% seen once, with about 6.3% in the top ten. The sample was peripheral blood. These TCRs come from a man aged 80 or over with COVID-19, enrolled during active disease.

This chain links TRBV27 with TRBJ2-7, with D possibly TRBD2 on 5 matching bases. Germline V gene data show CDR1 as MNHEY and CDR2 as SMNVEV (reference sequence). V was pared by 0 bases and J by 1 base, with 13 bases between. The CDR3 totals 16 residues. The CDR3 protein is CASSLSSQRPSYEQYF. In nucleotides, the CDR3 is TGTGCCAGCAGTTTATCAAGCCAGCGGCCGTCCTACGAGCAGTACTTC.

The rearrangement links TRBV29-1 to TRBJ1-2; D may be TRBD1 (6 bases). The CDR3 covers 12 residues. V dropped 7 bases and J dropped 7 bases, with 16 bases sitting between them. Germline CDR1 SQVTM, CDR2 ANQGSEA. The CDR3 here is CSGFEGGGGYTF. DNA of the CDR3: TGCAGCGGGTTCGAAGGGGGTGGTGGCTACACCTTC.